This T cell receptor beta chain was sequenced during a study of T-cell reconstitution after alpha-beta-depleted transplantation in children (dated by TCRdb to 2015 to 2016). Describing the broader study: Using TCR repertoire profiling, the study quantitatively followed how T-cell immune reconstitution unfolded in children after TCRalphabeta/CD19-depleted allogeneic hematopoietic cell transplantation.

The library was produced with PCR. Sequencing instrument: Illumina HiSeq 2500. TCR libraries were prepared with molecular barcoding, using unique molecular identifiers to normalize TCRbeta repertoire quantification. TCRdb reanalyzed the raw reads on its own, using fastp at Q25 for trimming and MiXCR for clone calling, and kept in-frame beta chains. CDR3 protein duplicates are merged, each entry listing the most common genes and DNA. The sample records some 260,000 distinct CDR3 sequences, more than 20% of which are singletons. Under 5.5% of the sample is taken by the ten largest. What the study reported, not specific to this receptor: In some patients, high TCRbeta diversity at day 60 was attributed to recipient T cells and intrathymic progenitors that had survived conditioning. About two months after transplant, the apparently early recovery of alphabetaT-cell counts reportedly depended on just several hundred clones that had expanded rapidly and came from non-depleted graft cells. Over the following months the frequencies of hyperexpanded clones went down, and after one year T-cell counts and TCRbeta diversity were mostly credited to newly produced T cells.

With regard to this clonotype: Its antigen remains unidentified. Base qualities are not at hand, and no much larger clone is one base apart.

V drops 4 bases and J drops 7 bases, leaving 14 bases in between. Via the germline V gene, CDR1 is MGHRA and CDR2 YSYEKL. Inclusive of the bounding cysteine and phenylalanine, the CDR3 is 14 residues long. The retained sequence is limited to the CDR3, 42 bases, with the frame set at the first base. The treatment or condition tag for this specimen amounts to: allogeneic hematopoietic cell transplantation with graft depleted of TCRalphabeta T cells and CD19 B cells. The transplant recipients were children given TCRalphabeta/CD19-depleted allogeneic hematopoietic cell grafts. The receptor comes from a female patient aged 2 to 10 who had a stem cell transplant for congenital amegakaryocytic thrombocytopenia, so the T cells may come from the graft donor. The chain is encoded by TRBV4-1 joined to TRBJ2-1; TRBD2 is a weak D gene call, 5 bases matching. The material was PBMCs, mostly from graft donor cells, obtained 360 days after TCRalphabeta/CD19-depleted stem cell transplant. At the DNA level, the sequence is TGCGCCAGCAGCCTCGACGGGCGGAGGAATGAGCAGTTCTTC. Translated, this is CASSLDGRRNEQFF.